The T cell receptor beta chain described here comes from a study of lymphopenia after photon versus proton radiotherapy. Profiling relied on immunoSEQ multiplex PCR, and the TCRdb table lists in-frame clones only, not all of them. In the table there are some 20,000 clones, just over 90% of which are singletons. As for this clone: Its specificity is not known. An end of the junction does not agree with germline; a read error may underlie this.

Study-wide points: Larger post-nadir TCR diversity loss correlated inversely with survival in deceased patients. After lymphocyte nadir, photon-treated repertoires showed oligoclonal expansion, especially CD8+ Temra. Under photons, naive T cells and diversity fell while effector/memory populations rose.

There are 17 residues in the CDR3. CDR1 SSHAT and CDR2 FNYEAQ come from the germline V gene (reference sequence). This sequence joins TRBV7-7 and TRBJ2-1; 10 bases map to TRBD1. This sequence originates from a man aged 60 to 75 with pancreatic cancer. This specimen was peripheral blood, taken from a patient treated with photon-based radiotherapy. The CDR3 here is CASSPNTGTGAYNEQFF. Here the CDR3 DNA reads TGTGCTAGCAGCCCTAATACCGGGACAGGGGCTTACAATGAGCAGTTCTTC.